This T cell receptor (beta chain) comes out of a study of human T cells and chemical hapten exposure. In the study overall: Epicutaneous patch tests delivered 0.01% DPC to the upper back, with evaluation at 6 days. Per-sample TCR yields varied mainly from small pooled library volume differences.

The table lists this clonotype with a few counts. This CDR3 region has 15 residues. CDR1 is SGHDN and CDR2 is FVKESK in the germline V gene. V was shortened by 0 bases and J by 4 bases, with 7 bases between the two germline ends. Indicated time point: pre-sensitization, week 0. Treatment specified: therapeutic diphenylcyclopropenone sensitization with weekly scalp DPC. Each CDR3 protein is one row after TCRdb ran MiXCR on the RACE reads. The table lists around 260,000 distinct CDR3 sequences, around 9.3% of them singletons. The starting material was whole blood, obtained in connection with sensitization to the hapten diphenylcyclopropenone (DPC). This TCR came from a woman aged 40 to 55 with alopecia areata. Some clones in this sample may be carry-over from other donors' samples. The chain carries TRBV14 and TRBJ2-6, with unresolved D. The CDR3 here is CASSQDRIGANVLTF. The CDR3 DNA is TGTGCCAGCAGCCAAGATCGGATCGGGGCCAACGTCCTGACTTTC.